This T cell receptor beta chain was recorded in a study of cytomegalovirus exposure and HLA in healthy donors. Findings and caveats of the study: Available immune exposure information covered CMV serostatus only.

The germline V gene has CDR1 SGHNT and CDR2 YYREEE (reference sequence). This CDR3 is built from 13 residues. The ends were cut back, 6 bases at V and 1 base at J, with 9 bases in the middle. In the PCR, 60 Vbeta and 13 Jbeta primers were used. Sequencing used immunoSEQ multiplex PCR; TCRdb keeps in-frame clones, though not all of them. The table lists 130,000 or so clones, 60% to 75% of them singletons. Regarding this clone: The antigen remains unidentified.

The V gene is TRBV5-4, the J gene TRBJ2-3; D is unclear. The TCR comes from a middle-aged woman in good health and CMV-seropositive. Source material: PBMCs. The CDR3 sequence: CASTTQGTDTQYF. In DNA form, the CDR3 reads TGTGCCAGCACGACCCAGGGCACAGATACGCAGTATTTT.